The rows below give T cell receptor beta chains drawn from one sample of a study of shared clonotypes between healthy human individuals. Some clones are missing from TCRdb's copy, which holds only in-frame ones; the method was immunoSEQ multiplex PCR. This sample has more than 2 million clones, with approximately 94% found just once. Sequenced input: naive CD4+ T cells sorted from blood. These receptor sequences come from a man between 18 and 35 years old in good health. Both conserved end residues are part of each CDR3. A D gene is named only where the DNA matches it firmly. Clone sizes are given selectively: once, few, many, or a class where the clone is expanded.

V gene,J gene,clone size,D gene,CDR3 DNA,CDR3 protein
TRBV5-1,TRBJ2-1,once,TRBD2,TGCGCCAGCAGCTCGACTAGCGGGCCCTACAATGAGCAGTTCTTC,CASSSTSGPYNEQFF
TRBV19,TRBJ1-5,.,TRBD1,TGTGCCAGTACCCAGGGGCAGGGGGTAAGGAGCAATCAGCCCCAGCATTTT,CASTQGQGVRSNQPQHF
TRBV5-1,TRBJ2-7,.,TRBD1,TGCGCCAGCAGCCATGGACAGGGGGCAAACGAGCAGTACTTC,CASSHGQGANEQYF
TRBV7-6,TRBJ2-7,once,.,TGTGCCAGCAGCGAGGGACCGGTCCTCGGGAAGCAGTACTTC,CASSEGPVLGKQYF
TRBV21-1,TRBJ2-7,.,.,TGTGCCAGCAACCTTGCAGTGCTGGACGAGCAGTACTTC,CASNLAVLDEQYF
TRBV28,TRBJ2-5,.,.,TGTGCCAGCAGTTTAGTAGGAGCTAAAGAGACCCAGTACTTC,CASSLVGAKETQYF
TRBV4-2,TRBJ1-3,.,.,TGTGCCAGCAGCCAAGAGGACTCTGGAAACACCATATATTTT,CASSQEDSGNTIYF
TRBV2,TRBJ1-1,.,.,TGTGCCAGCAATCCCGCGCAATTGAACACTGAAGCTTTCTTT,CASNPAQLNTEAFF
TRBV6-1,TRBJ2-3,.,.,TGTGCCAGCAGTGAACCGCAGGAGCAGTATTTT,CASSEPQEQYF
TRBV5-1,TRBJ1-3,once,TRBD1,TGCGCCAGCAGCTTGGACTTGACAGGGTCGATCTCCTCTGGAAACACCATATATTTT,CASSLDLTGSISSGNTIYF
TRBV7-2,TRBJ1-1,.,.,TGTGCCAGCAGCTTAAATAGTGGGGTCACTGAAGCTTTCTTT,CASSLNSGVTEAFF
TRBV9,TRBJ1-1,.,.,TGTGCCAGCAGCGTAAATGCGGGAGGTAGTGAAGCTTTCTTT,CASSVNAGGSEAFF
TRBV6-5,TRBJ2-1,.,.,TGTGCCAGCACCAACGGACATACGGGCTACAATGAGCAGTTCTTC,CASTNGHTGYNEQFF
TRBV5-1,TRBJ2-2,.,TRBD2,TGCGCCAGCAGCTCGGGACTAGCGGGGGCCGGGGAGCTGTTTTTT,CASSSGLAGAGELFF
TRBV5-1,TRBJ2-7,.,TRBD1,TGCGCCAGCAGCTTGGGGACAGGGGGCTCTTACGAGCAGTACTTC,CASSLGTGGSYEQYF
TRBV2,TRBJ1-2,.,.,TGTGCCAGCAGTGAAGCGCTTCTTGGAGGGGGCTACACCTTC,CASSEALLGGGYTF
TRBV23-1,TRBJ2-7,.,.,TGCGCCAGCAGTCAATCGTACGGGAGAGTATCCTACGAGCAGTACTTC,CASSQSYGRVSYEQYF
TRBV6-5,TRBJ1-2,.,.,TGTGCCAGCAGAATCGGACGGAGCTATGGCTACACCTTC,CASRIGRSYGYTF
TRBV11-2,TRBJ2-1,.,TRBD2,TGTGCCAGCAGCTTAGGTCGGGGGGGGACTAGCGGGCGCAATGAGCAGTTCTTC,CASSLGRGGTSGRNEQFF
TRBV30,TRBJ1-5,.,TRBD1,TGTGCCTGGAGTGTTGGGACAGGGGATAATCAGCCCCAGCATTTT,CAWSVGTGDNQPQHF
TRBV19,TRBJ2-2,.,TRBD1,TGTGCCAGTAGCACGGACAGGGCGCGGGCCGGGGAGCTGTTTTTT,CASSTDRARAGELFF
TRBV19,TRBJ1-5,.,.,TGTGCCAGTACCACAAATCAGGGGAATCAGCCCCAGCATTTT,CASTTNQGNQPQHF